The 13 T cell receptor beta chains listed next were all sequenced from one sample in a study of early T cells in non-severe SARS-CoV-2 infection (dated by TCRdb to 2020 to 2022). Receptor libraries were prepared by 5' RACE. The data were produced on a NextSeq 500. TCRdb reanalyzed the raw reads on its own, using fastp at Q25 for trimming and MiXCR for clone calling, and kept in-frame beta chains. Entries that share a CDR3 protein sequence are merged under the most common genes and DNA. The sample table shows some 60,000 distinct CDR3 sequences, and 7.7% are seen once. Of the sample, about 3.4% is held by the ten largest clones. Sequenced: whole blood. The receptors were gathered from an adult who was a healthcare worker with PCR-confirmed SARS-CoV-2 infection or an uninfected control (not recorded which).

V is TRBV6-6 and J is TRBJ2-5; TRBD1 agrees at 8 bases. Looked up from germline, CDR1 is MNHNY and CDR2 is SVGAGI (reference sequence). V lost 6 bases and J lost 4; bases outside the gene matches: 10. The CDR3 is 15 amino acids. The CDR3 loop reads CASRRGQGSVETQYF. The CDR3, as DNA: TGTGCCAGCAGACGTGGACAGGGTTCCGTAGAGACCCAGTACTTC.

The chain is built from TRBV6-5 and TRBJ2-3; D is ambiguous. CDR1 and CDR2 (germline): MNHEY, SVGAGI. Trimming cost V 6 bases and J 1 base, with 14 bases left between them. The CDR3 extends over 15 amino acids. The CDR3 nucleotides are TGTGCCAGCAGGCCCTTTTTCACCCGCACAGATACGCAGTATTTT. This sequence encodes CASRPFFTRTDTQYF.

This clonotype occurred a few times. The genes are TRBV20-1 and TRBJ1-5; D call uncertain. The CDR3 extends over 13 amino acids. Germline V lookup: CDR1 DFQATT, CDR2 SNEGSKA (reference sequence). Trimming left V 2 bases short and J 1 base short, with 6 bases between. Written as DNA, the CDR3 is TGCAGTGCTAGACGGGAAAGCAATCAGCCCCAGCATTTT. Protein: CSARRESNQPQHF.

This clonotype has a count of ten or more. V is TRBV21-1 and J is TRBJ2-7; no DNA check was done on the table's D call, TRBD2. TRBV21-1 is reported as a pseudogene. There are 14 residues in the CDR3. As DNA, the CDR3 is TGTGCCAGCAGCAAAGCCCTGGGAGCATCCGAGCAGTACTTC. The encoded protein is CASSKALGASEQYF.

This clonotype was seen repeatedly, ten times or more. CDR3 amino acids: CASTPGGFNQPQHF. CDR3 nucleotides: TGTGCCAGTACCCCTGGAGGGTTCAATCAGCCCCAGCATTTT. This sequence joins TRBV19 and TRBJ1-5; no firm D call. The length of the CDR3 is 14 residues. V shed 7 bases and J shed 3 bases, with 13 bases lying between them. Germline-derived CDR1 and CDR2 are LNHDA and SQIVND (reference sequence).

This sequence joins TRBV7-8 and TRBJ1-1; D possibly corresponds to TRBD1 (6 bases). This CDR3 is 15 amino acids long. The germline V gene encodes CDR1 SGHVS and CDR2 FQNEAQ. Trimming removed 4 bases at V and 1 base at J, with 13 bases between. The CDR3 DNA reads TGTGCCAGCAGCTCCAGAGGGGGAGCGAACACTGAAGCTTTCTTT. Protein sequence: CASSSRGGANTEAFF.

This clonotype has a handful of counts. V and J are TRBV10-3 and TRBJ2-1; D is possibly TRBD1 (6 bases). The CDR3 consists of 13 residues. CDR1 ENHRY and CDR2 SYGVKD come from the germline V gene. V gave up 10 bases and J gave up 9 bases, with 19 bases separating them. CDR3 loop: CASRQALDAEQFF. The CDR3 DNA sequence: TGTGCCAGCCGACAGGCCCTAGACGCTGAGCAGTTCTTC.

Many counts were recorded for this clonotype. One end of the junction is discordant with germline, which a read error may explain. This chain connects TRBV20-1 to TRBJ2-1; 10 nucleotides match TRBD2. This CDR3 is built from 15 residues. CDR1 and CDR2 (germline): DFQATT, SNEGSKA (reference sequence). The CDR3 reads CSAPSSGRNLNEEFF. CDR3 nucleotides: TGCAGTGCTCCTTCTAGCGGGAGAAACCTAAATGAGGAGTTCTTC.

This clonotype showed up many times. The CDR3 loop reads CASSFSSNEQFF. The CDR3 DNA reads TGTGCCAGCAGTTTTAGTTCCAATGAGCAGTTCTTC. The gene calls are TRBV12-3 or TRBV12-4 and TRBJ2-1; D call uncertain. This CDR3 region has 12 residues. Between the trimmed V and J ends, which lost 3 bases and 6 bases, there was a span of 6 bases.

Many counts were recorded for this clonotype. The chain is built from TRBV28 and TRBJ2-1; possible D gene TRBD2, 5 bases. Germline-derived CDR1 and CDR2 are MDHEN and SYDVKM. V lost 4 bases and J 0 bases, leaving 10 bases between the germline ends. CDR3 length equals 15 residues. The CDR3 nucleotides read TGTGCCAGCAGTTCTACTAGAAACTCCTACAATGAGCAGTTCTTC. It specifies CASSSTRNSYNEQFF.

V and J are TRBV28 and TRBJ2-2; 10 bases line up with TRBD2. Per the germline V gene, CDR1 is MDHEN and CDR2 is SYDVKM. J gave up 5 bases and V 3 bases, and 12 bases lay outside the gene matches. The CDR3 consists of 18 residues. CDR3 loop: CASSLLGLAGDVTGELFF. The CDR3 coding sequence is TGTGCCAGCAGTTTGCTTGGGCTAGCGGGAGATGTAACCGGGGAGCTGTTTTTT.

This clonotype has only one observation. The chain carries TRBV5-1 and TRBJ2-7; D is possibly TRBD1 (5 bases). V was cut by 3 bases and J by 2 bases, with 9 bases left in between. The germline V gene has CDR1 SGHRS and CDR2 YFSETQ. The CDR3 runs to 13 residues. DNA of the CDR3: TGCGCCAGCAGCTCGACAGAGCCCTACGAGCAGTACTTC. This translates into CASSSTEPYEQYF.

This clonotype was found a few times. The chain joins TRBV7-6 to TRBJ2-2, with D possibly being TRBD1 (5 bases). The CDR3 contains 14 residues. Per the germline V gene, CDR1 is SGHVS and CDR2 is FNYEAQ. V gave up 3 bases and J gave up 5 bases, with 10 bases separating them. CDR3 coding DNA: TGTGCCAGCAGCTTGTCGACAGTGACCGGGGAGCTGTTTTTT. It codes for CASSLSTVTGELFF. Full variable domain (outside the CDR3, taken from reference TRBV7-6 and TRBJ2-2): GAGVSQSPRYKVTKRGQDVALRCDPISGHVSLYWYRQALGQGPEFLTYFNYEAQQDKSGLPNDRFSAERPEGSISTLTIQRTEQRDSAMYRCASSLSTVTGELFFGEGSRLTVL.